This TCR beta chain was obtained from a study of T cell responses to AZD1222 COVID-19 vaccine. Notes on this clone: The antigen remains undetermined.

Germline CDR1 reads LNHNV; CDR2 reads YYDKDF (reference sequence). V lost 3 bases to trimming and J lost 11 bases; unmatched junction nucleotides: 12. The CDR3 runs 14 residues. The method was immunoSEQ multiplex PCR; TCRdb's version includes in-frame clones alone and lacks a portion of them. This sample has about 99,000 clones, with 90% to 95% found just once. Findings of the study overall: Only five to seven AZD1222 recipients were seropositive at baseline.

Sequencing used peripheral blood, obtained on day 0 of AZD1222 vaccination. The rearrangement links TRBV15 to TRBJ1-1; 7 bases are shared with TRBD1. The TCR sequence derives from an adult in good health. The DNA for the CDR3 is TGTGCCACCAGCAGGGACAGGTCAGGTGAAGAGGCTTTCTTT. Translation: CATSRDRSGEEAFF.